This T cell receptor (beta chain) emerged from a study of T cell changes during pregnancy in multiple sclerosis. Germline V CDR1 and CDR2: SGHNT, YYREEE (reference sequence). The V end lost 4 bases, the J end lost 6 bases, and 17 bases lay between the germline ends. CDR3 size: 14 residues. The protocol was immunoSEQ multiplex PCR, while the TCRdb copy is restricted to in-frame clones and leaves out a portion. The data contain tens of thousands of clones, approximately 93% of them singletons. Source: peripheral blood, taken after pregnancy. This sequence joins TRBV5-4 and TRBJ2-7, with D perhaps matching TRBD2 (6 bases). The receptor was isolated from a female donor in good health, enrolled as a control in a pregnancy study. CDR3 DNA sequence: TGTGCCAGCAGCGGTGGGACTTCTCCTCTCGAGCAGTACTTC. Residues: CASSGGTSPLEQYF.